This is a list of T cell receptor beta chains from one sample in a study of T-cell reconstitution after alpha-beta-depleted transplantation in children. One entry per CDR3 protein results from TCRdb running MiXCR on the PCR reads. This table holds 600,000 to 700,000 distinct CDR3 sequences, 16% found once. This material consisted of PBMCs from the stem cell graft donor, taken from the stem cell graft. The receptors derive from a human donor who donated a stem cell graft to a child with acute myeloid leukemia. Both conserved end residues are part of each CDR3. A D gene is named only where the DNA matches it firmly. Only some rows state a clone size, as once, few, many or a class for expanded clones.

TRBD1	.	TRBV5-1	TRBJ2-2	CASSPTTGQGGELFF	TGCGCCAGCAGCCCAACTACCGGACAGGGCGGGGAGCTGTTTTTT
.	few	TRBV5-6	TRBJ1-4	CASSRGTRVNEKLFF	TGTGCCAGCAGCCGTGGGACACGGGTTAATGAAAAACTGTTTTTT
.	.	TRBV7-9	TRBJ1-2	CASSLRGGDYGYTF	TGTGCCAGCAGCCTCCGGGGTGGCGACTATGGCTACACCTTC
.	few	TRBV29-1	TRBJ2-3	CSVRLSTDTQYF	TGCAGCGTCCGCTTAAGCACAGATACGCAGTATTTT
TRBD2	many	TRBV29-1	TRBJ2-1	CSVANSGGGDEQFF	TGCAGCGTCGCAAACAGCGGGGGGGGCGATGAGCAGTTCTTC
TRBD1	.	TRBV19	TRBJ2-2	CASYDRENTGELFF	TGTGCCAGTTACGACAGGGAAAACACCGGGGAGCTGTTTTTT
TRBD2	few	TRBV28	TRBJ2-2	CASSLAGGSTNTGELFF	TGTGCCAGCAGTCTAGCGGGGGGATCCACGAACACCGGGGAGCTGTTTTTT
.	.	TRBV20-1	TRBJ2-5	CSARPGHAEETQYF	TGCAGTGCTAGACCTGGACATGCCGAAGAGACCCAGTACTTC
.	many	TRBV10-1	TRBJ2-3	CASSDRLRGERTDTQYF	TGCGCCAGCAGTGACCGGCTACGCGGGGAGCGGACAGATACGCAGTATTTT
TRBD1	many	TRBV6-2/TRBV6-3	TRBJ2-5	CASSRGRGIVETQYF	TGTGCCAGCTCGAGGGGGCGAGGGATCGTGGAGACCCAGTACTTC
.	.	TRBV7-6	TRBJ1-6	CASSLDRDNSPLHF	TGTGCCAGCAGCCTAGACCGAGATAATTCACCCCTCCACTTT
.	many	TRBV29-1	TRBJ2-3	CSVVVRAILDTQYF	TGCAGCGTTGTGGTTAGGGCGATTTTAGATACGCAGTATTTT
.	.	TRBV24-1	TRBJ2-1	CATSEAGGVRGEQFF	TGTGCCACCAGTGAAGCAGGGGGGGTACGGGGTGAGCAGTTCTTC